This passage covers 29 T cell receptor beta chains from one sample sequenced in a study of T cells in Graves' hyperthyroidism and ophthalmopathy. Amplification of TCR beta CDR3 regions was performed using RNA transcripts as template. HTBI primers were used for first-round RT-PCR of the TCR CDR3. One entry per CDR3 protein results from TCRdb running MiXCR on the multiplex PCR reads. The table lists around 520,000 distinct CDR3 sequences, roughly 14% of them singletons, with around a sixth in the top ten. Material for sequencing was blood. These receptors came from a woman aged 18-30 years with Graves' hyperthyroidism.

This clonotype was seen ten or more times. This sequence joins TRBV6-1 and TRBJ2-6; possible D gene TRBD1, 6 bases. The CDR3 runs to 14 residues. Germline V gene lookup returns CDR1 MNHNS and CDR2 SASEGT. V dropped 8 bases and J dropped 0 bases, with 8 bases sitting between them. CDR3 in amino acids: CASHRASGANVLTF. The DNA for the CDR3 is TGTGCCAGCCACAGGGCCTCTGGGGCCAACGTCCTGACTTTC.

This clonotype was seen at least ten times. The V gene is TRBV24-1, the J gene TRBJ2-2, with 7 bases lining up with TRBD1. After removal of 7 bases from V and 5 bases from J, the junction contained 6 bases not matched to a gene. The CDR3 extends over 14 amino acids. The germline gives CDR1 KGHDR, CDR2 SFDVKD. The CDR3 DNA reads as TGTGCCACCAGCAGGGGACAGACAACCGGGGAGCTGTTTTTT. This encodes CATSRGQTTGELFF.

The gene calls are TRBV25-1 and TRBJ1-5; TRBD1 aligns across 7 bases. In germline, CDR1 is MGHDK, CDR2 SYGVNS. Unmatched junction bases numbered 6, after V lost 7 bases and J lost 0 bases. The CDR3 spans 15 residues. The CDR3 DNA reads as TGTGCCAGCAAGTCAGCAGGGGGTAGCAATCAGCCCCAGCATTTT. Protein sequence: CASKSAGGSNQPQHF.

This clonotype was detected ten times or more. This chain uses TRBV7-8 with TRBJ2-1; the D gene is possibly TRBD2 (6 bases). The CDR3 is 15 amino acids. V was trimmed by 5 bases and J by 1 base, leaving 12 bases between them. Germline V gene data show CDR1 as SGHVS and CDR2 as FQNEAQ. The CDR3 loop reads CASSATSVSYNEQFF. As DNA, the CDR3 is TGTGCCAGCAGCGCGACTAGTGTATCCTACAATGAGCAGTTCTTC. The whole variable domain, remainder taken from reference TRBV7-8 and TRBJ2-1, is GAGVSQSPRYKVAKRGQDVALRCDPISGHVSLFWYQQALGQGPEFLTYFQNEAQLDKSGLPSDRFFAERPEGSVSTLKIQRTQQEDSAVYLCASSATSVSYNEQFFGPGTRLTVL.

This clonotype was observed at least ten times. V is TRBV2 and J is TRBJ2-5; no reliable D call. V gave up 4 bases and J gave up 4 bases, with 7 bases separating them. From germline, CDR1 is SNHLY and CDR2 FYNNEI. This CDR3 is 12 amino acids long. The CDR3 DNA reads TGTGCCAGCAGTGGAGAGGTAGAGACCCAGTACTTC. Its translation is CASSGEVETQYF.

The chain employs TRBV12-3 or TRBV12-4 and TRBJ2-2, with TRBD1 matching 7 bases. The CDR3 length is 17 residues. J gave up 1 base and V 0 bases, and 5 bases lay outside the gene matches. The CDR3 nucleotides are TGTGCCAGCAGTTTAGCTTCCGGGGACAGGAACACCGGGGAGCTGTTTTTT. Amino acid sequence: CASSLASGDRNTGELFF.

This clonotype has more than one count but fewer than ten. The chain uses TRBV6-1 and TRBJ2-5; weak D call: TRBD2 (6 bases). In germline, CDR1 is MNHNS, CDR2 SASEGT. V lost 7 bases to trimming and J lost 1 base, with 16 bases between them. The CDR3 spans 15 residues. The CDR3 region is CASTHGRGIQETQYF. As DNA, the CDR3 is TGTGCCAGCACCCACGGGAGAGGGATCCAAGAGACCCAGTACTTC.

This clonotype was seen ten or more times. The CDR3 here is CASSLLAVRGETQYF. CDR3 nucleotides: TGTGCCAGCAGCCTCCTCGCGGTAAGGGGAGAGACCCAGTACTTC. The chain combines TRBV14 with TRBJ2-5; D is possibly TRBD1 (5 bases). Germline V gene data show CDR1 as SGHDN and CDR2 as FVKESK. This CDR3 is 15 amino acids long. V lost 4 bases and J lost 4, with 16 bases in between.

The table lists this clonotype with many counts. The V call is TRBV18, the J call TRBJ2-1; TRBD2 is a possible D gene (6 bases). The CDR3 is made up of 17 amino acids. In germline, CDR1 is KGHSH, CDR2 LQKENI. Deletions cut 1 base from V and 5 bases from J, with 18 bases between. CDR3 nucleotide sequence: TGTGCCAGCTCACCACTTCTCGGGACTTCTTTGAACAATGAGCAGTTCTTC. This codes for CASSPLLGTSLNNEQFF.

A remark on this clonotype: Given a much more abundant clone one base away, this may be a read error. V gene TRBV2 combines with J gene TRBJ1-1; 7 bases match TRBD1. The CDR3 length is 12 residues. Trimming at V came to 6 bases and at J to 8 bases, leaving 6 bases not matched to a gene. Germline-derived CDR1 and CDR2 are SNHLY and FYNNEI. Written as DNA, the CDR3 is TGTGCCAGCAGCGCAGGGGGTGGGGAAGCTTTCTTT. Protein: CASSAGGGEAFF.

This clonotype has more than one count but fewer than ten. CDR3 residues: CASRVDRGRGKLFF. The CDR3 region has the DNA TGTGCCAGCAGAGTCGACAGGGGGCGTGGGAAACTGTTTTTT. This chain links TRBV27 with TRBJ1-4, with 10 bases that match TRBD1. The germline V gene encodes CDR1 MNHEY and CDR2 SMNVEV (reference sequence). The CDR3 is 14 residues long. With 6 bases clipped from V and 11 bases from J, the junction kept 9 bases outside the gene matches.

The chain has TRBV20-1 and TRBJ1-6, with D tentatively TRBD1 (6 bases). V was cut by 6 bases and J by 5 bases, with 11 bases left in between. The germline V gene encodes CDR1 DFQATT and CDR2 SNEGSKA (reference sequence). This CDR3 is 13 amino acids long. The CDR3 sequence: CSAKDSNNSPLHF. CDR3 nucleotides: TGCAGTGCAAAGGACAGTAATAATTCACCCCTCCACTTT.

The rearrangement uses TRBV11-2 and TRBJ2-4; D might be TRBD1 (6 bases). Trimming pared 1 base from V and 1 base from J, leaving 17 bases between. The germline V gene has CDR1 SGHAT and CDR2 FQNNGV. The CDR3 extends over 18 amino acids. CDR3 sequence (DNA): TGTGCCAGCAGCTTAGCTGGGGGCCACGGGTTGGCCAAAAACATTCAGTACTTC. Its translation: CASSLAGGHGLAKNIQYF. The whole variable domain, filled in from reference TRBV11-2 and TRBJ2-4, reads EAGVAQSPRYKIIEKRQSVAFWCNPISGHATLYWYQQILGQGPKLLIQFQNNGVVDDSQLPKDRFSAERLKGVDSTLKIQPAKLEDSAVYLCASSLAGGHGLAKNIQYFGAGTRLSVL.

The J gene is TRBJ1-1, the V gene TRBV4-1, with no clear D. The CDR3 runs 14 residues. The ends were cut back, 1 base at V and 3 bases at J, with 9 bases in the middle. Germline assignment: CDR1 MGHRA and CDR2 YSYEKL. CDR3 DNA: TGCGCCAGCAGCCAAGCTGACCAGTACACTGAAGCTTTCTTT. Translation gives CASSQADQYTEAFF.

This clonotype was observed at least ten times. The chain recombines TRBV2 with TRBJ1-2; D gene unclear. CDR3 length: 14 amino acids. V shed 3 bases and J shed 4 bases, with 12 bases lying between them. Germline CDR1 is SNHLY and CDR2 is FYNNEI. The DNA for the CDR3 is TGTGCCAGCAGTGATCTTGCAGTTAGCTATGGCTACACCTTC. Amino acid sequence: CASSDLAVSYGYTF. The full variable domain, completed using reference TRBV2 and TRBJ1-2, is EPEVTQTPSHQVTQMGQEVILRCVPISNHLYFYWYRQILGQKVEFLVSFYNNEISEKSEIFDDQFSVERPDGSNFTLKIRSTKLEDSAMYFCASSDLAVSYGYTFGSGTRLTVV.

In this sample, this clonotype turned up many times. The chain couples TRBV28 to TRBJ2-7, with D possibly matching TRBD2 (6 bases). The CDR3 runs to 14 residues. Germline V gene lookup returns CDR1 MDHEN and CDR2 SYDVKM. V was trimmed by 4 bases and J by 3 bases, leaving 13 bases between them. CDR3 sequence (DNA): TGTGCCAGCAGTTCGGGGGACTTCATCTACGAGCAGTACGTC. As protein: CASSSGDFIYEQYV.

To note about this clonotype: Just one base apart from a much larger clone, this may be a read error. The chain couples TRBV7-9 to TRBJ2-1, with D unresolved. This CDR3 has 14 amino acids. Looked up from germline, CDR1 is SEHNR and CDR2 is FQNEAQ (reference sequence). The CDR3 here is CASSPQDRYNGQFF. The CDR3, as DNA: TGTGCCAGCAGCCCTCAGGACCGCTACAATGGGCAGTTCTTC.

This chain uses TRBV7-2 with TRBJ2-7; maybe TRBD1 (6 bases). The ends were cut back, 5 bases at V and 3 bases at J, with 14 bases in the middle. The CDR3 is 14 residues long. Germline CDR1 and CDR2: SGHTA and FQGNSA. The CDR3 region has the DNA TGTGCCAGCAGCGCCGGAACAGGGCTCTACGAGCAGTACTTC. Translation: CASSAGTGLYEQYF. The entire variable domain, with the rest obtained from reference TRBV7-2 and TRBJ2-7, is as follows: GAGVSQSPSNKVTEKGKDVELRCDPISGHTALYWYRQSLGQGLEFLIYFQGNSAPDKSGLPSDRFSAERTGGSVSTLTIQRTQQEDSAVYLCASSAGTGLYEQYFGPGTRLTVT.

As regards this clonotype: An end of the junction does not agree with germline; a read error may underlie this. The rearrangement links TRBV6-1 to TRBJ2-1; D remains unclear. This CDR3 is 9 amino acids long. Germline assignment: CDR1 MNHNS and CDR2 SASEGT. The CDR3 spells CHSWVEQFF. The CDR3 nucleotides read TGCCACTCGTGGGTTGAGCAGTTCTTC.

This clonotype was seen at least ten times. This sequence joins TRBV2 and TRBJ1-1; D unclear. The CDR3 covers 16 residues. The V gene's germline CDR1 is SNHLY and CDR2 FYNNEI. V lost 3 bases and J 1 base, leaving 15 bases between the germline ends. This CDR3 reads CASSETAGIGNTEAFF. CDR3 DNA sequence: TGTGCCAGCAGTGAGACTGCGGGCATTGGGAACACTGAAGCTTTCTTT.

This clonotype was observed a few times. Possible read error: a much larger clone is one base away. The CDR3 DNA sequence: TGCGCCAGCAACCCCGGGGGACAGGGGCTCTACGAGCAGTACTTC. It codes for CASNPGGQGLYEQYF. The genes are TRBV5-1 and TRBJ2-7, with TRBD1 identical over 10 bases. V trimming: 6 bases; J trimming: 3 bases; junction bases outside the gene matches: 9. Germline V gives CDR1 SGHRS, CDR2 YFSETQ. The CDR3 is 15 residues long.

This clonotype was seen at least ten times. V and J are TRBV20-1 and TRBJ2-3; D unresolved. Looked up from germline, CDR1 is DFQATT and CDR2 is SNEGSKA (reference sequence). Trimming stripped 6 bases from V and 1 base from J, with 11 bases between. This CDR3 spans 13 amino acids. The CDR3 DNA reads TGCAGTGCAACCGGAAGCGGCACAGATACGCAGTATTTT. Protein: CSATGSGTDTQYF.

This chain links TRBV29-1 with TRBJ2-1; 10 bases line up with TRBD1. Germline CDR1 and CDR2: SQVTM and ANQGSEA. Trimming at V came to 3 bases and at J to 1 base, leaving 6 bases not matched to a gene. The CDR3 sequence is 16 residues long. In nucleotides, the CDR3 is TGCAGCGTTGATAACGTGGGACAGGGGTCCTACAATGAGCAGTTCTTC. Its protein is CSVDNVGQGSYNEQFF.

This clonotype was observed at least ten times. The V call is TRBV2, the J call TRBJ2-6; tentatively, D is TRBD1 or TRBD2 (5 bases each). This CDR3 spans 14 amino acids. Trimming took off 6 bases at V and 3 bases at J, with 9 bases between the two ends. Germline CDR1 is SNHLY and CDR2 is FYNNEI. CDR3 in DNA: TGTGCCAGCAGCCGGGGCGGTGGGGCCAACGTCCTGACTTTC. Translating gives CASSRGGGANVLTF.

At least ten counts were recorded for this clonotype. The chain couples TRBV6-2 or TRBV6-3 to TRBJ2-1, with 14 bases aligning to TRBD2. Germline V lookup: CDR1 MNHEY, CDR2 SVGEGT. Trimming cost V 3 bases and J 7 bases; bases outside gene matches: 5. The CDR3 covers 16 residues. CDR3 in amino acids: CASSYRLAGGMNEQFF. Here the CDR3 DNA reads TGTGCCAGCAGTTATCGACTAGCGGGAGGGATGAATGAGCAGTTCTTC.

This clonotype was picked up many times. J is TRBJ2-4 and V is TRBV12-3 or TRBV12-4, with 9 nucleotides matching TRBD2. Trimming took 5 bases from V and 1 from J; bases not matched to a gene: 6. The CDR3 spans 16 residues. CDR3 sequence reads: CASSLSGSGAKNIQYF. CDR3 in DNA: TGTGCCAGCAGTCTTAGCGGGAGTGGGGCCAAAAACATTCAGTACTTC.

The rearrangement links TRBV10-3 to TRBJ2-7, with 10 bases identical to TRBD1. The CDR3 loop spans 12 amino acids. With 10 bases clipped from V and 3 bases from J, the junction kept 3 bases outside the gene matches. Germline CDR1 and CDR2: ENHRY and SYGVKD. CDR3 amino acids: CATGQGNYEQYV. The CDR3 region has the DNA TGTGCCACGGGACAGGGGAACTACGAGCAGTACGTC.

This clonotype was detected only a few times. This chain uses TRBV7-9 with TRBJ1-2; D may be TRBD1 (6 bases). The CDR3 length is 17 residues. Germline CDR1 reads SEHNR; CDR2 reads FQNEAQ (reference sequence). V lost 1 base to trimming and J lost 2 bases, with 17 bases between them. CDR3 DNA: TGTGCCAGCAGCTTAGGGTGGGGGGCTAAGGGAAACTATGGCTACACCTTC. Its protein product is CASSLGWGAKGNYGYTF.

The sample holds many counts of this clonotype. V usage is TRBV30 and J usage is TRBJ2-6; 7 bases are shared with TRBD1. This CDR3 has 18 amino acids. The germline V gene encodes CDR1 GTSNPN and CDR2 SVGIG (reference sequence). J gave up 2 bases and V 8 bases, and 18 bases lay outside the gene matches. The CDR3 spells CADTGATTALTGANVLTF. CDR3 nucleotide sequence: TGTGCCGACACAGGGGCCACCACTGCTTTGACTGGGGCCAACGTCCTGACTTTC.